The source of this T cell receptor beta chain is a study of T cell repertoires in cytomegalovirus infection. Whole-study context: CMV infection plus the matching HLA type was flagged by public TCR beta signatures. Study-wide results and caveats: CMV-specific TCR beta clonotypes restricted by HLA-C were the ones dominating the ex vivo response.

Remarks on this clonotype: What it binds is not known.

Each CDR3 protein is one row after TCRdb ran MiXCR on the reads. The data hold about 700,000 distinct CDR3 sequences, with 30% to 40% observed a single time. V dropped 4 bases and J dropped 4 bases, with 11 bases sitting between them. The germline gives CDR1 SGHRS, CDR2 YFSETQ. The length of the CDR3 is 13 residues. This receptor was obtained from a human donor in good health (CMV status not recorded). Some clones in this sample may be carry-over from other donors' samples. Sample: cultured PBMCs, taken from culture after CMV antigen stimulation. The chain couples TRBV5-1 to TRBJ1-1; weak D call: TRBD1 (5 bases). The CDR3 sequence: CASSGDRTTEAFF. CDR3 in DNA: TGCGCCAGCAGCGGGGACCGAACCACTGAAGCTTTCTTT.